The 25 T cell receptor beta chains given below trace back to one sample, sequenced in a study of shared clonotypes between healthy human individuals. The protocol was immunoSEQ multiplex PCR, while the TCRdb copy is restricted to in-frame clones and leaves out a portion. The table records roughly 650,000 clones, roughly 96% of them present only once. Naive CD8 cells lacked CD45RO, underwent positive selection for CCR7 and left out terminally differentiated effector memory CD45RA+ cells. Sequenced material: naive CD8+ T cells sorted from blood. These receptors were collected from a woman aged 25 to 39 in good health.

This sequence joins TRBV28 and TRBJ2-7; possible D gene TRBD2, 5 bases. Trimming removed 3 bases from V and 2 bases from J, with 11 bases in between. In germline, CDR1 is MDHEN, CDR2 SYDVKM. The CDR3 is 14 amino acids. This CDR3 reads CASSLLEDTYEQYF. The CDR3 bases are TGTGCCAGCAGTTTGTTGGAGGATACCTACGAGCAGTACTTC.

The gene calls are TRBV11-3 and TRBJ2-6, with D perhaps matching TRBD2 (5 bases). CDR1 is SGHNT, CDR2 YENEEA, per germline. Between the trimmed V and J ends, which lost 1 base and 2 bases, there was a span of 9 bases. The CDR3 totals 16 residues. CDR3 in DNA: TGTGCCAGCAGCTTAGGGACTCTTCCTGGGGCCAACGTCCTGACTTTC. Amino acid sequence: CASSLGTLPGANVLTF. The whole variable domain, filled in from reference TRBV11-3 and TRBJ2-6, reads EAGVVQSPRYKIIEKKQPVAFWCNPISGHNTLYWYLQNLGQGPELLIRYENEEAVDDSQLPKDRFSAERLKGVDSTLKIQPAELGDSAVYLCASSLGTLPGANVLTFGAGSRLTVL.

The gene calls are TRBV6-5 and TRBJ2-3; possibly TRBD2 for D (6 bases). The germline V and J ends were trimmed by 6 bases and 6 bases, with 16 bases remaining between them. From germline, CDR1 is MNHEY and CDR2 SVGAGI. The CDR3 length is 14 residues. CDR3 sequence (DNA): TGTGCCAGCAGGCCCGGAGGGAGTTTGGATACGCAGTATTTT. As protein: CASRPGGSLDTQYF.

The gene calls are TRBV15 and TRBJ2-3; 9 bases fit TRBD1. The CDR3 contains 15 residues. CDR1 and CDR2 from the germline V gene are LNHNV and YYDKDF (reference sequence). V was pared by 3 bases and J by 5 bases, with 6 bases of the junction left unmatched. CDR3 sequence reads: CATSRQQGAKDTQYF. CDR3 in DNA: TGTGCCACCAGCAGGCAACAGGGGGCGAAAGATACGCAGTATTTT. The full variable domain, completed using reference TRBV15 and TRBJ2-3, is DAMVIQNPRYQVTQFGKPVTLSCSQTLNHNVMYWYQQKSSQAPKLLFHYYDKDFNNEADTPDNFQSRRPNTSFCFLDIRSPGLGDTAMYLCATSRQQGAKDTQYFGPGTRLTVL.

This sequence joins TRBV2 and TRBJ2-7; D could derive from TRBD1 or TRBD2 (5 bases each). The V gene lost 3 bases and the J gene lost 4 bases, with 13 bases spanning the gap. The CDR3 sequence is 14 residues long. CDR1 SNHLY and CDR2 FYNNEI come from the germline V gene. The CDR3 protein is CASSDWDVSYEQYF. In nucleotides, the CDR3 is TGTGCCAGCAGTGACTGGGACGTCTCTTACGAGCAGTACTTC.

CDR3 loop: CASTSGRGEQFF. The CDR3 DNA reads TGTGCCAGCACTAGCGGGAGAGGCGAGCAGTTCTTC. The chain joins TRBV27 to TRBJ2-1; 10 bases align to TRBD2. Trimming at V came to 7 bases and at J to 10 bases, leaving 4 bases not matched to a gene. The length of the CDR3 is 12 residues. Germline loops: CDR1 MNHEY, CDR2 SMNVEV (reference sequence).

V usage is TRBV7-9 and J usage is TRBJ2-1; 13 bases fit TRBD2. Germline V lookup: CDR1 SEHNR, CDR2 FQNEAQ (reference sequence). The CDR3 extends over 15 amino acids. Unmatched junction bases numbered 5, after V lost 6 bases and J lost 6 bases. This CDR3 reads CASRALAGGRNEQFF. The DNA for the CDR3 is TGTGCCAGCAGGGCACTAGCGGGAGGGCGCAATGAGCAGTTCTTC.

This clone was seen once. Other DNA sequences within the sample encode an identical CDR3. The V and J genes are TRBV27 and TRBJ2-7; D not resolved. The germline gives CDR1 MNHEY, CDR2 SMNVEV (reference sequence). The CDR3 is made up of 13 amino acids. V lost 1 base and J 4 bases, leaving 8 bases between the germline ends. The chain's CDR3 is CASSLYFPYEQYF. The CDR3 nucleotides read TGTGCCAGCAGTTTATACTTCCCATACGAGCAGTACTTC.

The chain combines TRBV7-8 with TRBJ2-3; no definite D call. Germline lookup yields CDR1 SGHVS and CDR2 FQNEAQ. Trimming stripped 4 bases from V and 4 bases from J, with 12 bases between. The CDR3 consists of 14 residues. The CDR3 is CASSSPLKADTQYF. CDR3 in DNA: TGTGCCAGCAGCTCCCCCCTGAAAGCAGATACGCAGTATTTT.

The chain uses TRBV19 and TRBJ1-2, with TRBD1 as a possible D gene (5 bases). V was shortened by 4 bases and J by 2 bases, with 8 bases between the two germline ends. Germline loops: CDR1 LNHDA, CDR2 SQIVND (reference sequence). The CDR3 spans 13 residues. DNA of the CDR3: TGTGCCAGTAGTACCAGACAGAACTATGGCTACACCTTC. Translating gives CASSTRQNYGYTF.

For the CDR3, the DNA is TGTGCCAGCAGCTCCAACAGGGTTGGTTCTCCCCAAGAGACCCAGTACTTC. It is translated as CASSSNRVGSPQETQYF. This chain joins TRBV7-9 and TRBJ2-5, with D possibly matching TRBD1 (6 bases). The V and J ends lost 4 bases and 1 base respectively, with 19 bases between them. The germline CDR1 and CDR2 sequences are SEHNR and FQNEAQ (reference sequence). The CDR3 sequence is 17 residues long.

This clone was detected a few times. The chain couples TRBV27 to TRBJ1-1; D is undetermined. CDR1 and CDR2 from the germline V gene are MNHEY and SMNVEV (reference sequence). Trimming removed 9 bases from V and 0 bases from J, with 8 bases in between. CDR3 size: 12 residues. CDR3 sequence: CASVAVNTEAFF. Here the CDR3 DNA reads TGTGCCAGTGTGGCTGTGAACACTGAAGCTTTCTTT.

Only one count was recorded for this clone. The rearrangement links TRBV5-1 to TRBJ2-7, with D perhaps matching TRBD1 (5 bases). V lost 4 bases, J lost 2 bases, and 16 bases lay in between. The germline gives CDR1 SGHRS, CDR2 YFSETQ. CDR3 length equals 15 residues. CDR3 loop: CASSRVDDRTYEQYF. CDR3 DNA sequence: TGCGCCAGCAGCCGAGTTGACGACAGAACCTACGAGCAGTACTTC.

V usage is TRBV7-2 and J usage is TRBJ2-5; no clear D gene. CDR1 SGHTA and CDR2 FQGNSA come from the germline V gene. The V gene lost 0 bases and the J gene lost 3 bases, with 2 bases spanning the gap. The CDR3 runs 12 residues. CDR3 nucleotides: TGTGCCAGCAGCTTAGCAGAAGAGACCCAGTACTTC. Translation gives CASSLAEETQYF.

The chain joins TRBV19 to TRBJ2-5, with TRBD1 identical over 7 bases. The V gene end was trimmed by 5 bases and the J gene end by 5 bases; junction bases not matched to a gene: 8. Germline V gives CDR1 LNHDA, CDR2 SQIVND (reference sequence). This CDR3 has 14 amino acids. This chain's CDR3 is CASSARGSRETQYF. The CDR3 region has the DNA TGTGCCAGTAGTGCCAGGGGGTCGCGGGAGACCCAGTACTTC.

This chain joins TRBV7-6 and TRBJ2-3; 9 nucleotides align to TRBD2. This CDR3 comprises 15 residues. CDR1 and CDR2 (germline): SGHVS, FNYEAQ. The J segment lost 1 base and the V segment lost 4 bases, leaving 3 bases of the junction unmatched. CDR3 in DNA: TGTGCCAGCAGCTCGACTAGCGGTCGCACAGATACGCAGTATTTT. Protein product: CASSSTSGRTDTQYF.

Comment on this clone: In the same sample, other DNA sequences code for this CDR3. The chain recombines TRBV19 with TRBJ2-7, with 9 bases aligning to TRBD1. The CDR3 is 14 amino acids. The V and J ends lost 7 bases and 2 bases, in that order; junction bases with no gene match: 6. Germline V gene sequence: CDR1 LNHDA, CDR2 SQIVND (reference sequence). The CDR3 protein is CASTPGQGPYEQYF. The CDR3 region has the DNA TGTGCCAGTACTCCGGGACAGGGACCCTACGAGCAGTACTTC.

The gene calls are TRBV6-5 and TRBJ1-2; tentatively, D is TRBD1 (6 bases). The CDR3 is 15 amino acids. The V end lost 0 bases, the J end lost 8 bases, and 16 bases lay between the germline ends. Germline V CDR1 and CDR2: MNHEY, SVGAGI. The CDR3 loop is CASSYSTTGWEGYTF. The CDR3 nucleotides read TGTGCCAGCAGTTACTCGACTACAGGGTGGGAGGGCTACACCTTC.

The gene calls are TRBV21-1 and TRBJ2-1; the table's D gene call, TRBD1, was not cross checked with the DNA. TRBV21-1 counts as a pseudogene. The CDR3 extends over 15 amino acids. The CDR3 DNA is TGTGCCAGCAGCAAAACAGGGGGCGATCCCAATGAGCAGTTCTTC. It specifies CASSKTGGDPNEQFF.

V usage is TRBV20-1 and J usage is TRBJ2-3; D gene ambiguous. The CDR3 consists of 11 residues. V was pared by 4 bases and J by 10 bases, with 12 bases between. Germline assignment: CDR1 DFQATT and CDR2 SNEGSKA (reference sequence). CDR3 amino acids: CSANSLGPQYF. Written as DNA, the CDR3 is TGCAGTGCTAACTCTCTAGGACCGCAGTATTTT.

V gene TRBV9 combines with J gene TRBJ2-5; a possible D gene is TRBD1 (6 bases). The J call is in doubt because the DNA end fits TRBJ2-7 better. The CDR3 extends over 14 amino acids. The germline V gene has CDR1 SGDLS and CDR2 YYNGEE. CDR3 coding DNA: TGTGCCAGCAGCGTAGCAGCCCCGGACAGCGAGCAGTACTTC. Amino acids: CASSVAAPDSEQYF.

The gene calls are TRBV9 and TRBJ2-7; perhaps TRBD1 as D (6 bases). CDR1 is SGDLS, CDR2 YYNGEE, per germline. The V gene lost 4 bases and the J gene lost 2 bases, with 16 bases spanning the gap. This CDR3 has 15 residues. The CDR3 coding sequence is TGTGCCAGCAGCCCAGGGACAACAAAGACCTACGAGCAGTACTTC. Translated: CASSPGTTKTYEQYF.

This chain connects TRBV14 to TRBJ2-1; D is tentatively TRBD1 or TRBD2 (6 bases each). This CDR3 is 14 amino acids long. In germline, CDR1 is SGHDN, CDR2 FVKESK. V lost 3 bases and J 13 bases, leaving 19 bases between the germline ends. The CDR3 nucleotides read TGTGCCAGCAGCCATTTTTCAAGGGGGGAATCCCAGTTCTTC. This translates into CASSHFSRGESQFF.

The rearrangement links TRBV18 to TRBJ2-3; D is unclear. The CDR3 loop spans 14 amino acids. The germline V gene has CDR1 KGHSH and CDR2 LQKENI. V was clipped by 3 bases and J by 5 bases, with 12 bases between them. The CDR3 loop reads CASSPGTDVDTQYF. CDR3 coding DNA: TGTGCCAGCTCACCGGGCACAGACGTAGATACGCAGTATTTT.

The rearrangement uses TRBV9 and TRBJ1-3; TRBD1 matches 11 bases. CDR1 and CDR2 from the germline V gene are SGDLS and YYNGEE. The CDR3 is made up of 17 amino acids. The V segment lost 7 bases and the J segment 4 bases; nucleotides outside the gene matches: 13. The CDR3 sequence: CASRRGDRGSEGNTIYF. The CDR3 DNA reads TGTGCCAGCCGACGCGGGGACAGGGGGTCCGAGGGAAACACCATATATTTT.